The next 23 T cell receptor beta chains were all read from a single sample in a study of blood T cell repertoires in COVID-19. TCRdb keeps only in-frame clones here, not all; method: immunoSEQ multiplex PCR. This sample yields about 190,000 clones, of which about 83% are seen a single time; 2.9% belongs to the top ten. The specimen was peripheral blood. The receptors shown here come from a man aged 50 to 60 with active or convalescent COVID-19.

This clone was picked up a small number of times. This chain uses TRBV10-1 with TRBJ1-1; D remains unclear. V was trimmed by 0 bases and J by 5 bases, leaving 4 bases between them. The CDR3 covers 12 residues. Germline V lookup: CDR1 WNHNN, CDR2 SYGVQD (reference sequence). The DNA of the CDR3 is TGCGCCAGCAGTGAGTCGAGGACTGAAGCTTTCTTT. This encodes CASSESRTEAFF.

The gene calls are TRBV28 and TRBJ2-7, with D tentatively TRBD1 (6 bases). The CDR3 is made up of 15 amino acids. Germline-derived CDR1 and CDR2 are MDHEN and SYDVKM. Trimming cost V 6 bases and J 0 bases, with 15 bases left between them. The CDR3, as DNA: TGTGCCAGCAGGGAATCCGGGACACCCTCCTACGAGCAGTACTTC. Encoded protein: CASRESGTPSYEQYF.

V gene TRBV30 combines with J gene TRBJ2-5, with TRBD1 as a possible D gene (6 bases). CDR1 is GTSNPN and CDR2 is SVGIG in the germline V gene (reference sequence). Trimming pared 1 base from V and 4 bases from J, leaving 10 bases between. CDR3 size: 13 residues. CDR3 sequence: CAWSDRVGETQYF. CDR3 coding DNA: TGTGCCTGGAGTGACAGGGTTGGAGAGACCCAGTACTTC.

This chain uses TRBV5-6 with TRBJ1-4, with a weak D call TRBD1 (5 bases). The CDR3 has 14 residues. The germline V gene has CDR1 SGHDT and CDR2 YYEEEE. The germline V and J ends were trimmed by 2 bases and 6 bases, with 11 bases remaining between them. CDR3 sequence (DNA): TGTGCCAGCAGCTTCGGACGGGGGGATGAAAAACTGTTTTTT. Its translation: CASSFGRGDEKLFF.

The chain employs TRBV7-6 and TRBJ1-4; 11 bases fit TRBD1. Germline V CDR1 and CDR2: SGHVS, FNYEAQ. The CDR3 extends over 14 amino acids. The V gene end was trimmed by 3 bases and the J gene end by 8 bases; junction bases not matched to a gene: 2. Here the CDR3 DNA reads TGTGCCAGCAGCTTGGGGACAGGGGGAGAAAAACTGTTTTTT. This translates into CASSLGTGGEKLFF.

This clone was counted between two and nine times. The V gene is TRBV5-1, the J gene TRBJ1-6, with D perhaps matching TRBD1 (6 bases). The CDR3 runs 17 residues. From germline, CDR1 is SGHRS and CDR2 YFSETQ. Trimming cost V 0 bases and J 9 bases, with 19 bases left between them. CDR3 in amino acids: CASSLAGELAFGSPLHF. The DNA of the CDR3 is TGCGCCAGCAGCTTGGCAGGGGAGTTGGCATTTGGTTCACCCCTCCACTTT.

The chain couples TRBV2 to TRBJ2-7; 7 positions match TRBD1. CDR3 size: 18 residues. V dropped 3 bases and J dropped 0; count of bases not matched to a gene: 14. Germline V gene sequence: CDR1 SNHLY, CDR2 FYNNEI. The DNA of the CDR3 is TGTGCCAGCAGTGATTTCGGTCAGGGACAGCCACACTCCTACGAGCAGTACTTC. This codes for CASSDFGQGQPHSYEQYF. The variable domain in full, with the rest retrieved from reference TRBV2 and TRBJ2-7, is EPEVTQTPSHQVTQMGQEVILRCVPISNHLYFYWYRQILGQKVEFLVSFYNNEISEKSEIFDDQFSVERPDGSNFTLKIRSTKLEDSAMYFCASSDFGQGQPHSYEQYFGPGTRLTVT.

The count of this clone is one. The chain has TRBV5-1 and TRBJ2-5; 8 bases align to TRBD1. V lost 0 bases, J lost 9 bases, and 10 bases stayed unmatched. The CDR3 is 15 residues long. Germline loops: CDR1 SGHRS, CDR2 YFSETQ. The CDR3 DNA reads as TGCGCCAGCAGCTTGGCCGGACAGGGATCCGGAGCCCAGTACTTC. It codes for CASSLAGQGSGAQYF.

The chain recombines TRBV27 with TRBJ1-1; TRBD1 is a possible D gene (6 bases). Germline lookup yields CDR1 MNHEY and CDR2 SMNVEV (reference sequence). V was clipped by 6 bases and J by 0 bases, with 23 bases between them. This CDR3 has 18 amino acids. DNA of the CDR3: TGTGCCAGCAGGGAGTTGACCGGGACACCATCTGTGAACACTGAAGCTTTCTTT. This codes for CASRELTGTPSVNTEAFF.

The V gene is TRBV28, the J gene TRBJ2-6, with TRBD2 matching 7 bases. CDR1 and CDR2 from the germline V gene are MDHEN and SYDVKM. J gave up 0 bases and V 5 bases, and 7 bases lay outside the gene matches. The CDR3 length is 17 residues. Here the CDR3 reads CASSGGEAPSGANVLTF. CDR3 in DNA: TGTGCCAGCAGTGGGGGGGAGGCCCCCTCTGGGGCCAACGTCCTGACTTTC.

This chain links TRBV29-1 with TRBJ1-2; 7 nucleotides line up with TRBD1. In germline, CDR1 is SQVTM, CDR2 ANQGSEA. This CDR3 has 13 amino acids. J lost 12 bases, V lost 0 bases, and 10 bases had no gene match. The CDR3 sequence is CSVEDLVGGWNTF. The CDR3 DNA sequence: TGCAGCGTTGAAGATCTCGTAGGGGGCTGGAACACCTTC. The whole variable domain, remainder taken from reference TRBV29-1 and TRBJ1-2, is SAVISQKPSRDICQRGTSLTIQCQVDSQVTMMFWYRQQPGQSLTLIATANQGSEATYESGFVIDKFPISRPNLTFSTLTVSNMSPEDSSIYLCSVEDLVGGWNTFGSGTRLTVV.

This clone was recorded a few times. The chain recombines TRBV27 with TRBJ2-7, with D perhaps TRBD2 (6 bases). This CDR3 has 14 amino acids. In germline, CDR1 is MNHEY, CDR2 SMNVEV (reference sequence). The V gene lost 3 bases and the J gene lost 0 bases, with 9 bases spanning the gap. CDR3 DNA: TGTGCCAGCAGTTTGAATAGCGGCTCCTACGAGCAGTACTTC. Protein sequence: CASSLNSGSYEQYF.

In DNA form, the CDR3 reads TGTGCCATCAGTGAGTGGAGGGGAGGGCACGAGCAGTACTTC. The encoded protein is CAISEWRGGHEQYF. This chain links TRBV10-3 with TRBJ2-7, with TRBD2 matching over 7 bases. V shed 1 base and J 5 bases; nucleotides not matched to a gene: 5. CDR3 length equals 14 residues. Germline assignment: CDR1 ENHRY and CDR2 SYGVKD.

This chain links TRBV6-2 or TRBV6-3 with TRBJ2-4, with a weak D call TRBD2 (6 bases). In germline, CDR1 is MNHEY, CDR2 SVGEGT. The CDR3 consists of 14 residues. Trimming shortened V by 4 bases and J by 0 bases, and 7 bases separated the two germline ends. In DNA, the CDR3 is TGTGCCAGCAGTTTGGAGGGAGCCAAAAACATTCAGTACTTC. This translates into CASSLEGAKNIQYF.

This clone was counted once. J is TRBJ2-1 and V is TRBV5-4; D ambiguous. The V gene's germline CDR1 is SGHNT and CDR2 YYREEE (reference sequence). V was shortened by 4 bases and J by 4 bases, with 9 bases between the two germline ends. This CDR3 spans 13 amino acids. CDR3 amino acids: CASSMESYNEQFF. CDR3 DNA: TGTGCCAGCAGCATGGAATCGTACAATGAGCAGTTCTTC.

The V call is TRBV4-1, the J call TRBJ1-5; D remains ambiguous. CDR3 length: 15 amino acids. In germline, CDR1 is MGHRA, CDR2 YSYEKL. V shed 1 base and J shed 2 bases, with 9 bases lying between them. CDR3 protein: CASSQGESGNQPQHF. CDR3 DNA sequence: TGCGCCAGCAGCCAAGGGGAGAGTGGCAATCAGCCCCAGCATTTT.

The chain combines TRBV4-1 with TRBJ1-1, with 9 positions matching TRBD1. This CDR3 is built from 16 residues. Per the germline V gene, CDR1 is MGHRA and CDR2 is YSYEKL. The trim removed 4 bases at V and 0 bases at J, leaving 6 bases unmatched. CDR3 DNA: TGCGCCAGCAGCCCCGGGACAGGGCTTTTGAACACTGAAGCTTTCTTT. As protein: CASSPGTGLLNTEAFF.

This clone occurred a few times. This chain links TRBV7-9 with TRBJ2-7, with D uncertain. Germline assignment: CDR1 SEHNR and CDR2 FQNEAQ (reference sequence). V lost 1 base and J 0 bases, leaving 10 bases between the germline ends. The CDR3 length is 15 residues. The CDR3 DNA reads as TGTGCCAGCAGCTTAGACAGCTCGAGCTCCTACGAGCAGTACTTC. It translates to CASSLDSSSSYEQYF.

The rearrangement uses TRBV28 and TRBJ1-4, with D unclear. Germline CDR1 reads MDHEN; CDR2 reads SYDVKM. The CDR3 is 15 residues long. V was trimmed by 7 bases and J by 3 bases, leaving 15 bases between them. The DNA for the CDR3 is TGTGCCAGCACCCCCAGGAGGAACTCTAATGAAAAACTGTTTTTT. Translated, it gives CASTPRRNSNEKLFF.

The chain joins TRBV19 to TRBJ1-5; TRBD1 matches 9 bases. V shed 1 base and J 4 bases; nucleotides not matched to a gene: 5. Germline V gives CDR1 LNHDA, CDR2 SQIVND (reference sequence). CDR3 length equals 16 residues. Here the CDR3 reads CASSIGYDRGNQPQHF. CDR3 bases: TGTGCCAGTAGTATAGGTTACGACAGGGGGAATCAGCCCCAGCATTTT.

The rearrangement uses TRBV21-1 and TRBJ1-2; the table's D call of TRBD1 was not tested on the DNA. TRBV21-1 is shown as a pseudogene. This CDR3 has 16 amino acids. CDR3 region: CASSKGRAADNYGYTF. The CDR3 region has the DNA TGTGCCAGCAGCAAGGGCAGGGCGGCAGATAACTATGGCTACACCTTC.

The chain employs TRBV29-1 and TRBJ2-5, with 10 nucleotides matching TRBD1. V shed 7 bases and J 5 bases; nucleotides not matched to a gene: 10. Germline V CDR1 and CDR2: SQVTM, ANQGSEA. The CDR3 extends over 14 amino acids. In DNA, the CDR3 is TGCAGCGAGTCGACAGGGGGCTTCCGGGAGACCCAGTACTTC. Its protein is CSESTGGFRETQYF.

This clone was observed a few times. The rearrangement links TRBV10-2 to TRBJ1-2, with 7 bases matching TRBD1. The CDR3 covers 12 residues. Germline loops: CDR1 WSHSY, CDR2 SAAADI. J gave up 6 bases and V 7 bases, and 5 bases lay outside the gene matches. CDR3 amino acids: CASNRQGDGYTF. CDR3 DNA: TGCGCCAGCAATCGACAGGGTGATGGCTACACCTTC.